Sequencing of this T cell receptor (beta chain) was carried out in a study of identical twins. General study findings and limits: In drawing conclusions, the study used cross-sectional statistical analysis and did not follow the same donors. Monozygotic twin pairs showed more out-of-frame TCR alpha sharing than models estimated.

A single record per CDR3 protein comes from TCRdb applying MiXCR to the 5' RACE reads. Found here are hundreds of thousands of distinct CDR3 sequences, over 15% of them singletons; the top ten hold around 14%. The donors were all healthy and Caucasian. The germline CDR1 and CDR2 sequences are SEHNR and FQNEAQ (reference sequence). With 6 bases clipped from V and 8 bases from J, the junction kept 6 bases outside the gene matches. This CDR3 has 13 residues. Remarks on this clonotype: Its antigen is currently unknown.

A further study also used this sample, focusing on T cells expressing NK-cell markers. That source reports: Dominant NKG2C+ clonotypes were found to form roughly 1.0-7.0% of CD8+ T cells in a handful of donors.

The chain recombines TRBV7-9 with TRBJ1-2; 10 nucleotides line up with TRBD1. The clonotype originates from a woman aged 18-30 years in good health. Sequencing input: PBMCs. CDR3 residues: CASSIGTGAGYTF. CDR3 coding DNA: TGTGCCAGCAGTATCGGGACAGGGGCCGGCTACACCTTC.